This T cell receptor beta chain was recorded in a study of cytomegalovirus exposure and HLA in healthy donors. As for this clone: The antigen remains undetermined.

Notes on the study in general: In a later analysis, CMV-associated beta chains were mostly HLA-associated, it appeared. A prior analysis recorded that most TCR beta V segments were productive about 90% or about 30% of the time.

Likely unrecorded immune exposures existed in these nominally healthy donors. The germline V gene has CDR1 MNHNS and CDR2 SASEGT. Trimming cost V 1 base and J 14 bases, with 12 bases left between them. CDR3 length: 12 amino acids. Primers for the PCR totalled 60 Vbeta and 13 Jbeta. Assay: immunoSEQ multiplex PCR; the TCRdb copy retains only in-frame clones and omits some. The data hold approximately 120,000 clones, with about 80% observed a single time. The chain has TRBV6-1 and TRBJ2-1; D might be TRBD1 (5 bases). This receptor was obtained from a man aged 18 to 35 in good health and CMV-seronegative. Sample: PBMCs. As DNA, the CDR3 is TGTGCCAGCAGTGAAGGGATGGGGCGAGAGTTCTTC. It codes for CASSEGMGREFF.